The T cell receptor beta chain described here comes from a study of blood T cell repertoires in COVID-19. Using immunoSEQ multiplex PCR, the repertoire was profiled, and TCRdb retains in-frame clones only, with some absent. The table lists approximately 150,000 clones, roughly 80% of them singletons. Germline V lookup: CDR1 LGHDT, CDR2 YNNKEL (reference sequence). The CDR3 extends over 12 amino acids. With regard to this clone: An end of the junction does not agree with germline; a read error may underlie this.

Recruits, aged about 18 to 95 years, lived in 24 US areas. The specimen sequenced was PBMCs or T cells enriched from blood (not recorded which). The V and J genes are TRBV3-1 (or the pseudogene TRBV3-2) and TRBJ2-5; weak D call: TRBD1 (6 bases). This receptor was obtained from a woman aged 40 to 50 with acute COVID-19. The CDR3: CASSQVGAGLHF. The CDR3 DNA follows: TGTGCCAGCAGCCAAGTGGGGGCAGGACTCCACTTC.